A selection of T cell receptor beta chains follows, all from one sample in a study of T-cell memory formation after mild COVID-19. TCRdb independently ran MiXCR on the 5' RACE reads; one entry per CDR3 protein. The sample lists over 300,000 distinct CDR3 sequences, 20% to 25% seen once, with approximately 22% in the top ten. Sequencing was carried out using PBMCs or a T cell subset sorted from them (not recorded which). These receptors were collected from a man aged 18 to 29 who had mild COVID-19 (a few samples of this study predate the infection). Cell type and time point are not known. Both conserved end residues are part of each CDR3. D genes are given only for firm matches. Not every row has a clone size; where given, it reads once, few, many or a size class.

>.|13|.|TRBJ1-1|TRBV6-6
TGTGCCAGCAGTCCCCATGGTACGGCTGAAGCTTTCTTT
CASSPHGTAEAFF
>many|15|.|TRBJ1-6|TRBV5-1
TGCGCCAGCAGCTTGGATGCGCCCTATAATTCACCCCTCCACTTT
CASSLDAPYNSPLHF
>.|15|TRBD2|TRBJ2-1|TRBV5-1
TGCGCCAGCACCCGAAGCGGGGGGCTCTACAATGAGCAGTTCTTC
CASTRSGGLYNEQFF
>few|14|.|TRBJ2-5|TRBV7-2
TGTGCCAGCAGCTTAAGCGCGTTCCAAGAGACCCAGTACTTC
CASSLSAFQETQYF
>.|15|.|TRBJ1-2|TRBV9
TGTGCCAGCAGCCCCCGACGAGTTCCGGGCTATGGCTACACCTTC
CASSPRRVPGYGYTF
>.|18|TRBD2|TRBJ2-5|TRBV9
TGTGCCAGCAGCGTAGAAGGGCTAGCGGGGACCCGGGGGGAGACCCAGTACTTC
CASSVEGLAGTRGETQYF
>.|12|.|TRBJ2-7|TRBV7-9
TGTGCCAGCAGCTACCCCCTCTCCCGGCAGTACTTC
CASSYPLSRQYF
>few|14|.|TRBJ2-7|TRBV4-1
TGCGCCAGCAGCCACCCCGGGGAGTCCTACGAGCAGTACTTC
CASSHPGESYEQYF
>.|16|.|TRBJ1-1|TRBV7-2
TGTGCCAGCAGCAACGGACAGTGGCATAGCGACACTGAAGCTTTCTTT
CASSNGQWHSDTEAFF
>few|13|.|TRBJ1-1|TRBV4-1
TGCGCCAGCAGCCAAGAGAGAGGGAAGGAGGCTTTCTTT
CASSQERGKEAFF
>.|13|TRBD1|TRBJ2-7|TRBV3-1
TGTGCCAGCAGCCAACGGACAGGGGAGGAGCAGTACTTC
CASSQRTGEEQYF
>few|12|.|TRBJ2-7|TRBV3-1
TGTGCCAGCAGCCAAGAAGGCGGCGAGCAGTACTTC
CASSQEGGEQYF
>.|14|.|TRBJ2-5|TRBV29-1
TGCAGCGTCCAACCGGGACTTTGGGGAGAGACCCAGTACTTC
CSVQPGLWGETQYF
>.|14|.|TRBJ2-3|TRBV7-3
TGTGCCAGCAGCCCGCAACATAGCACAGATACGCAGTATTTT
CASSPQHSTDTQYF
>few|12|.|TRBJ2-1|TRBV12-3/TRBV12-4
TGTGCCAGCACCCTAAGTGTGAATGAGCAGTTCTTC
CASTLSVNEQFF
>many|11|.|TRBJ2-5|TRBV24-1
TGTGCCACCAGTAAAGAAGAGACCCAGTACTTC
CATSKEETQYF
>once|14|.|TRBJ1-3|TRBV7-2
TGTGCCAGCAGCACAGCCTATTCTGGAAACACCATATATTTT
CASSTAYSGNTIYF
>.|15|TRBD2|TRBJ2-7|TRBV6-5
TGTGCCAGCAGTTTACTAGCGGGGGGTACCTACGAGCAGTACTTC
CASSLLAGGTYEQYF
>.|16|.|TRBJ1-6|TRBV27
TGTGCCAGCAGTTTCCCCTCGACAGGACTGAATTCACCCCTCCACTTT
CASSFPSTGLNSPLHF
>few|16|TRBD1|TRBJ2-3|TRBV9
TGTGCCAGCAGACCTCCGGGACAGGGGGACACAGATACGCAGTATTTT
CASRPPGQGDTDTQYF
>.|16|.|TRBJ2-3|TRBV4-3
TGCGCCAGCAGCCACCCAAGCCGGACAGCCACAGATACGCAGTATTTT
CASSHPSRTATDTQYF
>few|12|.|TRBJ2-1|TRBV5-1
TGCGCCAGCAGCACCCCGACAGGAGAGCAGTTCTTC
CASSTPTGEQFF
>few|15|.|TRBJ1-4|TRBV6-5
TGTGCCAGCAGTTACCGGGGTGCAACTAATGAAAAACTGTTTTTT
CASSYRGATNEKLFF
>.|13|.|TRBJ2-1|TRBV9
TGTGCCAGCAGCGAGGGGGGAGGGGTCGAGCAGTTCTTC
CASSEGGGVEQFF
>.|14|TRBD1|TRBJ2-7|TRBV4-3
TGCGCCAGCAGCCAAGGGGACAGGGCCGACGAGCAGTACTTC
CASSQGDRADEQYF
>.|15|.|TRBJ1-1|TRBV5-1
TGCGCCAGCAGCTTGGAGGCGGGGGCGAACACTGAAGCTTTCTTT
CASSLEAGANTEAFF
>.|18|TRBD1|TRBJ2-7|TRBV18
TGTGCCAGCTCGCCCACCCTCGCCCGGGACAGGGGCGCCTACGAGCAGTACTTC
CASSPTLARDRGAYEQYF
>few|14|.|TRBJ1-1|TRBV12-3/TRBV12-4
TGTGCCAGCAGTTTACCGGGGACTCACACTGAAGCTTTCTTT
CASSLPGTHTEAFF
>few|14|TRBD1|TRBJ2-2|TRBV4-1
TGCGCCAGCAGCCCACCGGGACAGGCCGGGGAGCTGTTTTTT
CASSPPGQAGELFF
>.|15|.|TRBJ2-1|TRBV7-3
TGTGCCAGCAGCGTACAGGAAAGCTCCTACAATGAGCAGTTCTTC
CASSVQESSYNEQFF
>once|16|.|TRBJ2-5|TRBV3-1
TGTGCCAGCAGCCAAGAGACCCCATATTACCAAGAGACCCAGTACTTC
CASSQETPYYQETQYF
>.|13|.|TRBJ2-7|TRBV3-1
TGTGCCAGCAGCCACGACGGATCCTACGAGCAGTACTTC
CASSHDGSYEQYF
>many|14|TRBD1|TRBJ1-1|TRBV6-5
TGTGCCAGCAGCTTGGACAGGGGGGACACTGAAGCTTTCTTT
CASSLDRGDTEAFF
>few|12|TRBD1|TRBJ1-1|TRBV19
TGTGCCAGTAGTCTTGGACAGGGAAAAGCTTTCTTT
CASSLGQGKAFF
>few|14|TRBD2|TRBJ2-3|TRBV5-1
TGCGCCAGCAGCACTAGCGGGGGTAGGGATACGCAGTATTTT
CASSTSGGRDTQYF
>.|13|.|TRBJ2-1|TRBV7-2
TGTGCCAGCAGCCCAGGGGTTCGGGATGAGCAGTTCTTC
CASSPGVRDEQFF
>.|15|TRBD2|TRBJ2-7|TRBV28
TGTGCCAGCAGTTTCAGATTGCGGGGGGCTCTGGAGCAGTACTTC
CASSFRLRGALEQYF
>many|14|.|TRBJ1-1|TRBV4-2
TGTGCCAGCAGCCAAGATAACAGGGACCCTGAAGCTTTCTTT
CASSQDNRDPEAFF
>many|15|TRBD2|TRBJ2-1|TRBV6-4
TGTGCCAGCAGTGAAGATGTAGCGGGGTCGAGTGAGCAGTTCTTC
CASSEDVAGSSEQFF
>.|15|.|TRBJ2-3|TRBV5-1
TGCGCCAGCAGCTTGGAACCAGCGCCCCACGATACGCAGTATTTT
CASSLEPAPHDTQYF